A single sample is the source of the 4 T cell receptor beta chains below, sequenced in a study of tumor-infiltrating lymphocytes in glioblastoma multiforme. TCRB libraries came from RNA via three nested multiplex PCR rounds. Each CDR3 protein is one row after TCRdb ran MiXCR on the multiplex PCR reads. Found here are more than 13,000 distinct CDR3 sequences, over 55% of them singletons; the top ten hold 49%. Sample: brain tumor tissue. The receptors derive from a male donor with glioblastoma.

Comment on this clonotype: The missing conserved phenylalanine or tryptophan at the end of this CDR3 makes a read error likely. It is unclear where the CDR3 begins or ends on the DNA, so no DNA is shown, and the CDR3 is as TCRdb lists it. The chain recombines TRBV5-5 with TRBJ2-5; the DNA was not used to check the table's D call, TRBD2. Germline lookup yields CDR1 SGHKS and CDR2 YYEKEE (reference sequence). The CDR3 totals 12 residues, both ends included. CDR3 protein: CASSLEGETQYL.

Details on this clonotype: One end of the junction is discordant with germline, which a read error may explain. The CDR3 loop is CAISSARLDRRYEQYF. The CDR3 nucleotides are TGTGCCATCAGCTCAGCGCGCCTGGACAGGAGGTACGAGCAGTACTTC. This chain joins TRBV11-1 and TRBJ2-7; 7 bases map to TRBD1. Germline V gives CDR1 SGHAT, CDR2 FQDESV (reference sequence). The CDR3 consists of 16 residues.

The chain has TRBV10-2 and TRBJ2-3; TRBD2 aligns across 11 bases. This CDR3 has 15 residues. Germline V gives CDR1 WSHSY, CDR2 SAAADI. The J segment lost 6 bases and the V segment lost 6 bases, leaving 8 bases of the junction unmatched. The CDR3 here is CASSSGIAGGDTQYF. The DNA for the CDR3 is TGCGCCAGCAGCTCCGGAATAGCGGGGGGGGATACGCAGTATTTT.

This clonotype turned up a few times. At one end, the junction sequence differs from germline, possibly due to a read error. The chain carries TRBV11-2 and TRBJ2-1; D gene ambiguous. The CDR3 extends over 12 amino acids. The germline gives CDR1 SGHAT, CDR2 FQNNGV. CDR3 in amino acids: CASSLVKNEQFF. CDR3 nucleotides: TGTGCCAGCAGTTTAGTTAAGAATGAGCAGTTCTTC.